These 27 T cell receptor beta chains came from one sample sequenced in a study of cytomegalovirus exposure and HLA in healthy donors. 60 Vbeta and 13 Jbeta primers were used in PCR. The table came from immunoSEQ multiplex PCR; TCRdb's copy has only in-frame clones and leaves some out. The data hold about 160,000 clones, with 75% to 85% observed a single time. The sequenced material came from PBMCs. Source of these receptors: a female donor in good health and CMV-seronegative.

The rearrangement links TRBV5-1 to TRBJ1-1, with 7 bases lining up with TRBD1. CDR1 is SGHRS, CDR2 YFSETQ, per germline. The V segment lost 0 bases and the J segment 4 bases; nucleotides outside the gene matches: 3. The CDR3 is made up of 14 amino acids. CDR3 sequence reads: CASSLGQGFTEAFF. The DNA for the CDR3 is TGCGCCAGCAGCTTGGGACAGGGTTTCACTGAAGCTTTCTTT. Using reference TRBV5-1 and TRBJ1-1 for the parts outside the CDR3, the full variable domain is KAGVTQTPRYLIKTRGQQVTLSCSPISGHRSVSWYQQTPGQGLQFLFEYFSETQRNKGNFPGRFSGRQFSNSRSEMNVSTLELGDSALYLCASSLGQGFTEAFFGQGTRLTVV.

This clone came up once. The V gene is TRBV10-3, the J gene TRBJ1-2; TRBD1 agrees at 7 bases. The trim removed 2 bases at V and 4 bases at J, leaving 1 base unmatched. Per the germline V gene, CDR1 is ENHRY and CDR2 is SYGVKD. The CDR3 consists of 13 residues. The CDR3: CAISEGQAYGYTF. The CDR3 DNA is TGTGCCATCAGTGAGGGACAGGCCTATGGCTACACCTTC.

The V and J genes are TRBV19 and TRBJ1-2; 7 positions match TRBD1. Germline-derived CDR1 and CDR2 are LNHDA and SQIVND (reference sequence). Trimming at V came to 6 bases and at J to 7 bases, leaving 8 bases not matched to a gene. This CDR3 comprises 13 residues. Here the CDR3 reads CASSATGYTGYTF. CDR3 DNA: TGTGCCAGTAGCGCGACAGGGTATACTGGCTACACCTTC.

The chain combines TRBV28 with TRBJ2-3; D uncertain. This CDR3 spans 14 amino acids. The germline V and J ends were trimmed by 5 bases and 10 bases, with 19 bases remaining between them. Germline V gene lookup returns CDR1 MDHEN and CDR2 SYDVKM. CDR3 amino acids: CASSVDTGQDPQYF. The CDR3 DNA is TGTGCCAGCAGTGTCGACACCGGTCAGGATCCGCAGTATTTT.

This clone was seen just once. The genes are TRBV6-1 and TRBJ1-2; 7 nucleotides line up with TRBD1. This CDR3 is built from 14 residues. Losses at the gene ends were 1 base for V and 5 bases for J; bases not matched to a gene: 4. The V gene's germline CDR1 is MNHNS and CDR2 SASEGT. The CDR3 spells CASSEGADRYGYTF. In nucleotides, the CDR3 is TGTGCCAGCAGTGAAGGAGCGGACAGGTATGGCTACACCTTC.

This sequence joins TRBV2 and TRBJ1-2; D possibly corresponds to TRBD1 (6 bases). Trimming shortened V by 8 bases and J by 2 bases, and 21 bases separated the two germline ends. There are 16 residues in the CDR3. Germline values: CDR1 SNHLY, CDR2 FYNNEI. In DNA form, the CDR3 reads TGTGCCAGCCTCGCTCGGACAGCCCGGCTGAACTATGGCTACACCTTC. Translation gives CASLARTARLNYGYTF.

V is TRBV27 and J is TRBJ2-1; 9 bases line up with TRBD2. The V gene end was trimmed by 2 bases and the J gene end by 7 bases; junction bases not matched to a gene: 9. Germline-derived CDR1 and CDR2 are MNHEY and SMNVEV (reference sequence). The CDR3 has 16 amino acids. The CDR3, as DNA: TGTGCCAGCAGTTTAGCGGGGGGGCCTTATAAGAATGAGCAGTTCTTC. Translating it yields CASSLAGGPYKNEQFF.

The chain couples TRBV5-8 to TRBJ2-3; D remains unclear. Germline values: CDR1 SGHTS, CDR2 YDEGEE. V shed 4 bases and J shed 5 bases, with 8 bases lying between them. The CDR3 has 12 residues. The CDR3 protein is CASSPPVDTQYF. The CDR3, as DNA: TGTGCCAGCAGCCCACCAGTAGATACGCAGTATTTT.

The chain couples TRBV5-1 to TRBJ2-2; 10 bases map to TRBD2. The V gene's germline CDR1 is SGHRS and CDR2 YFSETQ. V was clipped by 0 bases and J by 6 bases; unmatched bases: 5. The CDR3 runs to 16 residues. The CDR3 DNA follows: TGCGCCAGCAGCTTGGCCAGCGGGGGGGCCTCCGGGGAGCTGTTTTTT. Translation gives CASSLASGGASGELFF. Full variable domain (remainder filled in from reference TRBV5-1 and TRBJ2-2): KAGVTQTPRYLIKTRGQQVTLSCSPISGHRSVSWYQQTPGQGLQFLFEYFSETQRNKGNFPGRFSGRQFSNSRSEMNVSTLELGDSALYLCASSLASGGASGELFFGEGSRLTVL.

V and J are TRBV19 and TRBJ2-7; 10 nucleotides align to TRBD2. The CDR3 has 15 amino acids. J gave up 3 bases and V 5 bases, and 7 bases lay outside the gene matches. From germline, CDR1 is LNHDA and CDR2 SQIVND (reference sequence). CDR3 sequence (DNA): TGTGCCAGTAGTGTCTCTAGCGGGAGTAGCTACGAGCAGTACTTC. It specifies CASSVSSGSSYEQYF.

CDR3 sequence reads: CASRDRGNYGYTF. For the CDR3, the DNA is TGTGCCAGTAGGGACAGGGGTAACTATGGCTACACCTTC. The chain is built from TRBV19 and TRBJ1-2; 9 bases agree with TRBD1. The V and J ends lost 6 bases and 1 base, in that order; junction bases with no gene match: 0. Per germline, CDR1 LNHDA and CDR2 SQIVND (reference sequence). The CDR3 is 13 residues long.

V is TRBV5-4 and J is TRBJ2-5, with D tentatively TRBD1 (5 bases). Trimming pared 3 bases from V and 8 bases from J, leaving 17 bases between. This CDR3 is built from 14 residues. CDR1 and CDR2 (germline): SGHNT, YYREEE (reference sequence). CDR3 amino acids: CASSSVGAPLTQYF. The CDR3 nucleotides are TGTGCCAGCAGCTCAGTAGGGGCGCCTCTAACCCAGTACTTC.

The CDR3 region is CASSQVLQTTNEKLFF. The CDR3 bases are TGCGCCAGCAGCCAAGTGCTCCAGACAACTAATGAAAAACTGTTTTTT. This chain joins TRBV4-3 and TRBJ1-4; no firm D call. Trimming cost V 1 base and J 0 bases, with 9 bases left between them. CDR3 length: 16 amino acids. Per germline, CDR1 LGHNA and CDR2 YSLEER.

This clone was observed once. The chain combines TRBV5-4 with TRBJ2-3; tentatively, D is TRBD1 (5 bases). The CDR3 runs 15 residues. Trimming left V 2 bases short and J 7 bases short, with 17 bases between. CDR1 SGHNT and CDR2 YYREEE come from the germline V gene (reference sequence). The CDR3 DNA reads as TGTGCCAGCAGCTTAGTGCCCCACAGGACGAATACGCAGTATTTT. Its protein product is CASSLVPHRTNTQYF.

V usage is TRBV28 and J usage is TRBJ1-2; 7 nucleotides agree with TRBD1. This CDR3 spans 13 amino acids. J gave up 4 bases and V 4 bases, and 3 bases lay outside the gene matches. Per germline, CDR1 MDHEN and CDR2 SYDVKM. The CDR3 DNA reads as TGTGCCAGCAGTTCTCAGGGGGTCTATGGCTACACCTTC. Its protein product is CASSSQGVYGYTF.

The chain carries TRBV30 and TRBJ1-5; possibly TRBD1 for D (6 bases). Germline V lookup: CDR1 GTSNPN, CDR2 SVGIG (reference sequence). Deletions cut 0 bases from V and 9 bases from J, with 12 bases between. The CDR3 runs to 13 residues. The CDR3 nucleotides read TGTGCCTGGAGTGTACAGGGACGGGGGCCCCAGCATTTT. This gives the protein CAWSVQGRGPQHF.

This chain uses TRBV6-5 with TRBJ2-5, with 7 bases lining up with TRBD2. The J call is uncertain, as TRBJ2-7 better fits the DNA end. In germline, CDR1 is MNHEY, CDR2 SVGAGI. The CDR3 runs 15 residues. The CDR3 DNA reads as TGTGCCAGCAGTTACTCGGGAGGGAAGTCCTACGAGCAGTACTTC. This gives the protein CASSYSGGKSYEQYF.

This sequence joins TRBV19 and TRBJ1-5; 8 bases match TRBD1. Germline CDR1 is LNHDA and CDR2 is SQIVND (reference sequence). V shed 1 base, J shed 5 bases, and the junction held 7 bases outside the gene matches. This CDR3 comprises 16 residues. CDR3 sequence (DNA): TGTGCCAGTAGTATAGCGGGGACAGGAGTCGATCAGCCCCAGCATTTT. Its translation is CASSIAGTGVDQPQHF.

The V gene is TRBV18, the J gene TRBJ2-1, with 10 bases identical to TRBD2. J was trimmed by 4 bases and V by 1 base; bases with no gene match: 1. Germline loops: CDR1 KGHSH, CDR2 LQKENI. CDR3 length: 15 residues. CDR3 bases: TGTGCCAGCTCACCACGGACTAGCGGATACAATGAGCAGTTCTTC. The encoded protein is CASSPRTSGYNEQFF.

V gene TRBV28 combines with J gene TRBJ1-2, with TRBD1 as a possible D gene (6 bases). V was cut by 6 bases and J by 8 bases, with 13 bases left in between. Germline V lookup: CDR1 MDHEN, CDR2 SYDVKM. CDR3 size: 12 residues. The CDR3 bases are TGTGCCAGCAGCCCAGGGGTAGGGGGCTACACCTTC. Its protein product is CASSPGVGGYTF.

The gene calls are TRBV18 and TRBJ2-3; possible D gene TRBD2, 6 bases. Trimming removed 8 bases at V and 0 bases at J, with 15 bases between. The CDR3 runs 15 residues. Germline V lookup: CDR1 KGHSH, CDR2 LQKENI. The CDR3 nucleotides are TGTGCCAGCCCAGGATCTAGCGCTAGCACAGATACGCAGTATTTT. It yields the protein CASPGSSASTDTQYF.

V and J are TRBV30 and TRBJ2-3, with 10 bases lining up with TRBD2. Per germline, CDR1 GTSNPN and CDR2 SVGIG (reference sequence). Losses at the gene ends were 0 bases for V and 3 bases for J; bases not matched to a gene: 3. The CDR3 covers 15 residues. The CDR3 bases are TGTGCCTGGAGTGTAGCGGGAGGGAGAACAGATACGCAGTATTTT. Translated, it gives CAWSVAGGRTDTQYF.

The rearrangement links TRBV19 to TRBJ2-2, with unresolved D. In germline, CDR1 is LNHDA, CDR2 SQIVND (reference sequence). V was pared by 7 bases and J by 0 bases, with 15 bases between. This CDR3 has 16 amino acids. In DNA form, the CDR3 reads TGTGCCAGTACAGAAGCGCCACGCTCGAACACCGGGGAGCTGTTTTTT. Protein: CASTEAPRSNTGELFF.

The chain links TRBV28 to TRBJ2-7; 7 nucleotides align to TRBD2. CDR3 length equals 13 residues. Germline V gene sequence: CDR1 MDHEN, CDR2 SYDVKM. The trim removed 8 bases at V and 2 bases at J, leaving 6 bases unmatched. DNA of the CDR3: TGTGCCAGCCAAACGGGGGGAGCCTACGAGCAGTACTTC. It is translated as CASQTGGAYEQYF.

This chain connects TRBV2 to TRBJ2-1, with TRBD1 matching over 7 bases. With V trimmed by 5 bases and J by 10 bases, 11 bases remained unmatched. There are 14 residues in the CDR3. Germline-derived CDR1 and CDR2 are SNHLY and FYNNEI. CDR3 region: CASSLTDRDGEQFF. CDR3 bases: TGTGCCAGCAGTCTGACTGACAGGGATGGGGAGCAGTTCTTC. Supplemented by reference TRBV2 and TRBJ2-1, the full variable domain reads EPEVTQTPSHQVTQMGQEVILRCVPISNHLYFYWYRQILGQKVEFLVSFYNNEISEKSEIFDDQFSVERPDGSNFTLKIRSTKLEDSAMYFCASSLTDRDGEQFFGPGTRLTVL.

V is TRBV2 and J is TRBJ2-1; TRBD2 matches at 13 bases. CDR1 SNHLY and CDR2 FYNNEI come from the germline V gene. With 7 bases clipped from V and 6 bases from J, the junction kept 6 bases outside the gene matches. The CDR3 loop spans 15 amino acids. CDR3 region: CASTRGLAGVNEQFF. In DNA, the CDR3 is TGTGCCAGCACCAGAGGACTAGCGGGGGTCAATGAGCAGTTCTTC.

V gene TRBV11-2 combines with J gene TRBJ2-7; 7 positions agree with TRBD1. Trimming at V came to 1 base and at J to 1 base, leaving 4 bases not matched to a gene. This CDR3 has 15 amino acids. Germline CDR1 and CDR2: SGHAT and FQNNGV. The CDR3 region is CASSLAPGGSYEQYF. CDR3 sequence (DNA): TGTGCCAGCAGCTTAGCCCCAGGGGGTTCCTACGAGCAGTACTTC.